Below are 28 T cell receptor beta chains sequenced from a single sample in a study of T cell responses to AZD1222 COVID-19 vaccine (dated by TCRdb to the early 2020s). The sample's time point label, in plain terms: baseline before first vaccination. Library generation was performed with the immunoSEQ multiplex PCR assay. Sourced from immuneACCESS, this table was stored by TCRdb with only in-frame sequences that have V and J called. A share of the clones is absent; for the studies checked, an unresolved V gene accounts for under half, and the remainder has no known explanation. The sample contains approximately 160,000 clones, approximately 90% of them found a single time. The top ten hold around 5.4% of the sample. Material: peripheral blood, obtained on day 0 of AZD1222 vaccination. These receptors were obtained from an adult in good health.

In DNA, the CDR3 is TGTGCCAGCAGCCCCTCCTACGGCGAAGCCTACAATGAGCAGTTCTTC. Translated: CASSPSYGEAYNEQFF. V usage is TRBV7-8 and J usage is TRBJ2-1; D gene ambiguous. The ends were cut back, 5 bases at V and 2 bases at J, with 16 bases in the middle. The CDR3 length is 16 residues. Germline values: CDR1 SGHVS, CDR2 FQNEAQ.

V usage is TRBV27 and J usage is TRBJ2-7; 8 nucleotides line up with TRBD2. CDR3 length equals 16 residues. J lost 4 bases, V lost 3 bases, and 11 bases had no gene match. Germline V gene sequence: CDR1 MNHEY, CDR2 SMNVEV (reference sequence). For the CDR3, the DNA is TGTGCCAGCAGTTTTGCTCGGGGGGGCAGCCTATACGAGCAGTACTTC. It translates to CASSFARGGSLYEQYF.

The chain has TRBV19 and TRBJ1-1, with 7 bases fitting TRBD1. The CDR3 runs 15 residues. Germline CDR1 is LNHDA and CDR2 is SQIVND (reference sequence). V was pared by 7 bases and J by 2 bases, with 10 bases of the junction left unmatched. CDR3 residues: CASKVGDSSNTEAFF. Written as DNA, the CDR3 is TGTGCCAGTAAGGTTGGGGACAGCTCAAACACTGAAGCTTTCTTT.

The V and J genes are TRBV19 and TRBJ1-6; D is unresolved. The CDR3 is 13 residues long. The V end lost 5 bases, the J end lost 7 bases, and 9 bases lay between the germline ends. Germline CDR1 LNHDA, CDR2 SQIVND (reference sequence). The CDR3, as DNA: TGTGCCAGTAGTTACACAGCGAATTCACCCCTCCACTTT. This encodes CASSYTANSPLHF.

The rearrangement links TRBV27 to TRBJ2-7; maybe TRBD1 (5 bases). The CDR3 covers 14 residues. From germline, CDR1 is MNHEY and CDR2 SMNVEV (reference sequence). Trimming shortened V by 2 bases and J by 4 bases, and 12 bases separated the two germline ends. The CDR3: CASSLGKGNYEQYF. CDR3 DNA sequence: TGTGCCAGCAGTTTAGGGAAGGGGAATTACGAGCAGTACTTC.

This clone was counted a few times. The V gene is TRBV28, the J gene TRBJ1-5; D possibly corresponds to TRBD1 (6 bases). This CDR3 spans 15 amino acids. Deletions cut 5 bases from V and 4 bases from J, with 15 bases between. Germline V gene sequence: CDR1 MDHEN, CDR2 SYDVKM. The CDR3 coding sequence is TGTGCCAGCAGTCTCTCGGGGGGCTTTAATCAGCCCCAGCATTTT. Protein sequence: CASSLSGGFNQPQHF.

This clone was observed a single time. This chain links TRBV19 with TRBJ2-1; 11 bases match TRBD2. The CDR3 runs 13 residues. The V and J ends lost 6 bases and 8 bases, in that order; junction bases with no gene match: 3. Looked up from germline, CDR1 is LNHDA and CDR2 is SQIVND (reference sequence). The CDR3 coding sequence is TGTGCCAGTAGGACTAGCGGGATCGATGAGCAGTTCTTC. Translated: CASRTSGIDEQFF.

The chain has TRBV28 and TRBJ1-4; the match to TRBD1 covers 7 bases. The CDR3 consists of 14 residues. CDR1 is MDHEN, CDR2 SYDVKM, per germline. V lost 5 bases to trimming and J lost 7 bases; unmatched junction nucleotides: 7. CDR3 region: CASSRGQMSEKLFF. DNA of the CDR3: TGTGCCAGCAGTAGGGGACAGATGAGTGAAAAACTGTTTTTT.

The chain carries TRBV5-1 and TRBJ2-2, with TRBD2 as a possible D gene (6 bases). Germline V gene data show CDR1 as SGHRS and CDR2 as YFSETQ. Trimming left V 5 bases short and J 4 bases short, with 12 bases between. The CDR3 loop spans 14 amino acids. CDR3 residues: CASSEGLATGELFF. DNA of the CDR3: TGCGCCAGCAGTGAGGGACTGGCCACCGGGGAGCTGTTTTTT.

The genes are TRBV10-3 and TRBJ1-2, with 7 nucleotides matching TRBD1. CDR1 ENHRY and CDR2 SYGVKD come from the germline V gene. This CDR3 contains 15 residues. Unmatched junction bases numbered 5, after V lost 0 bases and J lost 4 bases. The CDR3 DNA is TGTGCCATCAGTGAGTCGAACAGGGGAGGCTATGGCTACACCTTC. This gives the protein CAISESNRGGYGYTF.

J is TRBJ1-5 and V is TRBV28, with D unresolved. This CDR3 is 12 amino acids long. Germline V gene sequence: CDR1 MDHEN, CDR2 SYDVKM. Trimming removed 6 bases at V and 1 base at J, with 4 bases between. The CDR3 spells CASRESNQPQHF. DNA of the CDR3: TGTGCCAGCAGGGAAAGCAATCAGCCCCAGCATTTT.

The rearrangement uses TRBV4-1 and TRBJ2-1; D unresolved. Trimming shortened V by 0 bases and J by 3 bases, and 9 bases separated the two germline ends. Germline lookup yields CDR1 MGHRA and CDR2 YSYEKL. The CDR3 contains 15 residues. CDR3 region: CASSQEASVYNEQFF. The CDR3 DNA follows: TGCGCCAGCAGCCAAGAAGCTTCGGTCTACAATGAGCAGTTCTTC.

This chain connects TRBV4-1 to TRBJ2-2, with D possibly called TRBD1 or TRBD2 (5 bases each). V dropped 2 bases and J dropped 2 bases, with 15 bases sitting between them. CDR1 is MGHRA and CDR2 is YSYEKL in the germline V gene. This CDR3 has 17 residues. The CDR3 DNA sequence: TGCGCCAGCAGCCAATTGCCCGGGACCGACAACACCGGGGAGCTGTTTTTT. This translates into CASSQLPGTDNTGELFF.

This clone rates as medium-sized. Here the CDR3 reads CASSLGYPQHF. The CDR3 coding sequence is TGTGCCAGCAGTTTGGGATATCCCCAGCATTTT. The chain carries TRBV28 and TRBJ1-5; D gene unclear. The CDR3 spans 11 residues. The germline gives CDR1 MDHEN, CDR2 SYDVKM. Trimming pared 3 bases from V and 10 bases from J, leaving 7 bases between.

The chain employs TRBV14 and TRBJ1-1; D ambiguous. Trimming took off 2 bases at V and 0 bases at J, with 10 bases between the two ends. CDR3 size: 15 residues. Per the germline V gene, CDR1 is SGHDN and CDR2 is FVKESK. CDR3 protein: CASSQNPLMNTEAFF. As DNA, the CDR3 is TGTGCCAGCAGCCAAAACCCATTGATGAACACTGAAGCTTTCTTT.

The rearrangement joins TRBV28 to TRBJ1-6, with TRBD1 matching 9 bases. CDR1 MDHEN and CDR2 SYDVKM come from the germline V gene. The length of the CDR3 is 15 residues. V shed 7 bases and J 5 bases; nucleotides not matched to a gene: 6. The CDR3: CASMDRGSDNSPLHF. The CDR3 DNA reads TGTGCCAGCATGGACAGGGGCTCGGATAATTCACCCCTCCACTTT.

V gene TRBV7-2 combines with J gene TRBJ2-3; no firm D call. The CDR3 extends over 18 amino acids. V dropped 4 bases and J dropped 6 bases, with 26 bases sitting between them. The germline CDR1 and CDR2 sequences are SGHTA and FQGNSA. The CDR3 coding sequence is TGTGCCAGCAGCTATACTAATAGGCCTCGGTCCTTTCAGGATACGCAGTATTTT. Its translation is CASSYTNRPRSFQDTQYF. Supplemented by reference TRBV7-2 and TRBJ2-3, the full variable domain reads GAGVSQSPSNKVTEKGKDVELRCDPISGHTALYWYRQSLGQGLEFLIYFQGNSAPDKSGLPSDRFSAERTGGSVSTLTIQRTQQEDSAVYLCASSYTNRPRSFQDTQYFGPGTRLTVL.

This chain joins TRBV11-2 and TRBJ2-3; D remains ambiguous. The germline V gene encodes CDR1 SGHAT and CDR2 FQNNGV. V lost 5 bases and J 5 bases, leaving 11 bases between the germline ends. The CDR3 is made up of 13 amino acids. The CDR3 nucleotides read TGTGCCAGCAGCCGTAATGTGAGAGATACGCAGTATTTT. Its protein product is CASSRNVRDTQYF.

V and J are TRBV12-3 or TRBV12-4 and TRBJ1-1; D call uncertain. The germline V and J ends were trimmed by 7 bases and 0 bases, with 6 bases remaining between them. The CDR3 has 12 residues. CDR3 nucleotide sequence: TGTGCCAGCATTGACATGAACACTGAAGCTTTCTTT. This codes for CASIDMNTEAFF.

This rearrangement joins TRBV5-1 to TRBJ1-5; D unclear. The germline V and J ends were trimmed by 0 bases and 2 bases, with 12 bases remaining between them. The CDR3 runs to 16 residues. Germline-derived CDR1 and CDR2 are SGHRS and YFSETQ. CDR3 protein: CASSLGFREGNQPQHF. The CDR3 DNA sequence: TGCGCCAGCAGCTTGGGGTTCCGAGAGGGCAATCAGCCCCAGCATTTT.

The V call is TRBV28, the J call TRBJ2-4; D is uncertain. Germline V CDR1 and CDR2: MDHEN, SYDVKM. The CDR3 has 16 amino acids. V lost 5 bases and J 1 base, leaving 15 bases between the germline ends. Written as DNA, the CDR3 is TGTGCCAGCAGTCTCCAAAACCCGGGCGCCAAAAACATTCAGTACTTC. Translation: CASSLQNPGAKNIQYF.

This clone has a single count. The V gene is TRBV30, the J gene TRBJ2-6; D remains unclear. The CDR3 is 14 amino acids. Trimming took off 7 bases at V and 0 bases at J, with 10 bases between the two ends. Per the germline V gene, CDR1 is GTSNPN and CDR2 is SVGIG (reference sequence). The CDR3 DNA follows: TGTGCCTCGAAGAGGTTCTCTGGGGCCAACGTCCTGACTTTC. It encodes CASKRFSGANVLTF.

The chain has TRBV3-1 (or the pseudogene TRBV3-2) and TRBJ2-5, with D hard to call. The CDR3 runs to 14 residues. Trimming took 0 bases from V and 7 from J, leaving 12 bases between them. CDR1 and CDR2 (germline): LGHDT, YNNKEL (reference sequence). CDR3: CASSQDSYSWTQYF. CDR3 DNA sequence: TGTGCCAGCAGCCAAGATTCTTATAGCTGGACCCAGTACTTC.

The rearrangement links TRBV9 to TRBJ2-2; D is unclear. The CDR3 runs 15 residues. The V gene's germline CDR1 is SGDLS and CDR2 YYNGEE. The V end lost 3 bases, the J end lost 6 bases, and 15 bases lay between the germline ends. The CDR3 here is CASSGPQGPPGELFF. As DNA, the CDR3 is TGTGCCAGCAGCGGTCCCCAAGGACCTCCCGGGGAGCTGTTTTTT.

As DNA, the CDR3 is TGTGCCAGCAGCTTAGCCCCCGAGTTGGGGCTGTTTTTT. Translating it yields CASSLAPELGLFF. V and J are TRBV7-9 and TRBJ2-2; D remains unclear. V lost 0 bases, J lost 13 bases, and 12 bases lay in between. The germline V gene encodes CDR1 SEHNR and CDR2 FQNEAQ (reference sequence). The CDR3 loop spans 13 amino acids. The whole variable domain, filled in from reference TRBV7-9 and TRBJ2-2, reads DTGVSQNPRHKITKRGQNVTFRCDPISEHNRLYWYRQTLGQGPEFLTYFQNEAQLEKSRLLSDRFSAERPKGSFSTLEIQRTEQGDSAMYLCASSLAPELGLFFGEGSRLTVL.

CDR3 DNA sequence: TGTGCCAGTAGTATATCAGGGAACACTGAAGCTTTCTTT. Amino acid sequence: CASSISGNTEAFF. This rearrangement joins TRBV19 to TRBJ1-1; no clear D gene. Germline CDR1 and CDR2: LNHDA and SQIVND (reference sequence). Trimming left V 2 bases short and J 1 base short, with 5 bases between. The CDR3 contains 13 residues.

This clone appeared once. V is TRBV10-2 and J is TRBJ2-1; 7 nucleotides line up with TRBD1. Trimming removed 7 bases from V and 2 bases from J; junction bases left unmatched: 8. This CDR3 spans 15 amino acids. Per germline, CDR1 WSHSY and CDR2 SAAADI. Here the CDR3 reads CASNTGTEAYNEQFF. DNA of the CDR3: TGCGCCAGCAATACCGGGACAGAGGCCTACAATGAGCAGTTCTTC.

The CDR3 here is CASSGSPGTGELFF. CDR3 in DNA: TGTGCCAGCAGTGGGTCGCCCGGCACCGGGGAGCTGTTTTTT. This chain uses TRBV6-4 with TRBJ2-2; no clear D gene. Germline V gives CDR1 MRHNA, CDR2 SNTAGT. Trimming took 4 bases from V and 4 from J, leaving 10 bases between them. The CDR3 extends over 14 amino acids.